The rows below give T cell receptor beta chains drawn from one sample of a study of molecular identifiers for immune sequencing clone quantification. Via MiXCR, TCRdb re-called the PCR reads, giving one row per CDR3 protein. This table holds about 23,000 distinct CDR3 sequences, 15% to 20% found once. The sequencing sample was made of naive CD8+ T cells from blood, with Jurkat cell RNA spiked in. These receptors were collected from a human donor in good health. Some libraries in this study had Jurkat cell RNA spiked in. Each CDR3 is given with its conserved first and last residue. D genes are given only for firm matches. Where a row states a size, it is once, few, many or the class of an expanded clone; other rows omit it.

d_call,v_call,j_call,clone_size,cdr3_aa,cdr3_nt
TRBD1,TRBV27,TRBJ2-5,many,CASRRPGTEMYQETQYF,TGTGCCAGCAGGAGGCCCGGGACAGAGATGTACCAAGAGACCCAGTACTTC
TRBD2,TRBV28,TRBJ2-1,many,CASSFRGLAGGEQFF,TGTGCCAGCAGTTTTAGGGGACTAGCGGGAGGTGAGCAGTTCTTC
NA,TRBV7-9,TRBJ2-3,NA,CASSLDVRTSTDTQYF,TGTGCCAGCAGCTTGGACGTTCGGACAAGCACAGATACGCAGTATTTT
NA,TRBV29-1,TRBJ2-3,many,CSVEGQSSTDTQYF,TGCAGCGTTGAGGGACAATCTAGCACAGATACGCAGTATTTT
NA,TRBV27,TRBJ2-2,NA,CASSFGGAGTGELFF,TGTGCCAGCAGTTTCGGCGGGGCCGGGACCGGGGAGCTGTTTTTT
TRBD2,TRBV6-2/TRBV6-3,TRBJ2-1,many,CASSYPGLAGEFDEQFF,TGTGCCAGCAGTTACCCGGGACTAGCGGGGGAGTTCGATGAGCAGTTCTTC
NA,TRBV4-1,TRBJ1-3,many,CASSPGGQGNTIYF,TGCGCCAGCAGCCCGGGGGGCCAAGGAAACACCATATATTTT
NA,TRBV7-9,TRBJ1-2,many,CASSTSAGTENYGYTF,TGTGCCAGCAGCACTTCGGCCGGGACGGAAAACTATGGCTACACCTTC
NA,TRBV6-2/TRBV6-3,TRBJ2-1,NA,CASSLTMSTRRAVNEQFF,TGTGCCAGCAGTTTAACTATGTCGACACGTCGTGCCGTCAATGAGCAGTTCTTC
TRBD2,TRBV20-1,TRBJ2-7,medium-sized,CSARLLAEGVEQYF,TGCAGTGCTAGATTACTAGCGGAAGGTGTGGAGCAGTACTTC
NA,TRBV19,TRBJ1-5,many,CASSPGGRSNQPQHF,TGTGCCAGTAGCCCCGGCGGGCGTAGCAATCAGCCCCAGCATTTT
TRBD1,TRBV12-3/TRBV12-4,TRBJ2-5,few,CASSPPGGFETQHF,TGTGCCAGCAGTCCCCCAGGGGGTTTCGAGACCCAGCACTTC
NA,TRBV6-2/TRBV6-3,TRBJ2-3,many,CASSSDFLQYF,TGTGCCAGCAGTAGCGACTTTTTGCAGTATTTT
NA,TRBV6-1,TRBJ1-3,NA,CASSELGAGNTIYF,TGTGCCAGCAGTGAATTGGGTGCTGGAAACACCATATATTTT
NA,TRBV7-6,TRBJ2-3,many,CASSLGGRGDTQYF,TGTGCCAGCAGCTTAGGGGGTCGGGGAGATACGCAGTATTTT
NA,TRBV19,TRBJ1-2,NA,CASSLTSRTASNYGYTF,TGTGCCAGTAGCTTGACCTCCCGGACAGCGTCTAACTATGGCTACACCTTC
NA,TRBV4-1,TRBJ2-3,NA,CASSPAGGDDTQYF,TGCGCCAGCAGCCCCGCCGGAGGGGATGATACGCAGTATTTT
NA,TRBV6-2/TRBV6-3,TRBJ2-3,many,CASKGTDTQYF,TGTGCCAGCAAAGGTACAGATACGCAGTATTTT
NA,TRBV29-1,TRBJ2-2,many,CSAVYNANTGELFF,TGCAGCGCTGTTTATAACGCGAACACCGGGGAGCTGTTTTTT
NA,TRBV27,TRBJ2-1,NA,CASSLPAGEQFF,TGCGCCAGCAGTTTGCCAGCGGGTGAGCAGTTCTTC
TRBD1,TRBV20-1,TRBJ2-1,many,CSARPSAGQGVIVNEQFF,TGCAGTGCTAGACCCTCGGCGGGACAGGGGGTAATCGTCAATGAGCAGTTCTTC
NA,TRBV15,TRBJ2-5,many,CATSPPEEETQYF,TGTGCCACCAGTCCACCCGAGGAGGAGACCCAGTACTTC
NA,TRBV6-5,TRBJ1-1,many,CASSFDRKNTEAFF,TGTGCCAGCAGTTTCGACAGAAAGAACACTGAAGCTTTCTTT
TRBD1,TRBV6-6,TRBJ1-1,many,CASSYTTGLSTEAFF,TGTGCCAGCAGTTACACGACAGGGTTGAGCACTGAAGCTTTCTTT
TRBD2,TRBV12-3/TRBV12-4,TRBJ2-2,NA,CASSTGLANTGELFF,TGTGCCAGCAGTACGGGACTAGCGAACACCGGGGAGCTGTTTTTT
TRBD1,TRBV27,TRBJ1-1,many,CASSLQGENTEAFF,TGTGCCAGCAGTTTACAGGGGGAGAACACTGAAGCTTTCTTT
TRBD2,TRBV12-3/TRBV12-4,TRBJ2-2,many,CASRPVGPGGPFSGELFF,TGTGCCAGCAGACCAGTCGGCCCGGGAGGGCCCTTCTCCGGGGAGCTGTTTTTT
NA,TRBV12-5,TRBJ1-1,many,CASGLTSDTEAFF,TGTGCTAGTGGTTTAACCTCCGACACTGAAGCTTTCTTT
NA,TRBV9,TRBJ2-3,many,CASSLTSGVYTDTQYF,TGTGCCAGCAGCCTAACCTCAGGGGTATACACAGATACGCAGTATTTT
NA,TRBV25-1,TRBJ2-2,medium-sized,CASMGAGELFF,TGTGCCAGCATGGGAGCCGGGGAGCTGTTTTTT
NA,TRBV7-9,TRBJ2-7,many,CASSLASGNEQYF,TGTGCCAGCAGCTTAGCGTCTGGAAACGAGCAGTACTTC
TRBD1,TRBV28,TRBJ1-3,many,CASSMDREGNTIYF,TGTGCCAGCAGTATGGACAGGGAAGGAAACACCATATATTTT
NA,TRBV5-5,TRBJ2-7,many,CASSLAFGYEQYF,TGTGCCAGCAGCTTGGCTTTTGGCTACGAGCAGTACTTC
NA,TRBV6-5,TRBJ1-4,medium-sized,CASSEQGPTNEKLFF,TGTGCCAGCAGTGAACAGGGCCCAACTAATGAAAAACTGTTTTTT
NA,TRBV12-3/TRBV12-4,TRBJ2-4,many,CASSYQGRGQYF,TGTGCCAGCAGCTACCAGGGGCGAGGTCAGTACTTC
TRBD1,TRBV25-1,TRBJ2-7,NA,CASTPGTGAYEQCF,TGTGCCAGCACCCCCGGGACAGGGGCCTACGAGCAGTGCTTC
TRBD1,TRBV4-1,TRBJ2-7,many,CASSQNRQGAWEQYF,TGCGCCAGCAGCCAAAACCGACAGGGGGCTTGGGAGCAGTACTTC
TRBD1,TRBV2,TRBJ1-1,many,CAGSGQLEPPDSAFF,TGTGCGGGGTCGGGACAGCTAGAGCCCCCTGATTCGGCTTTCTTT
NA,TRBV28,TRBJ2-7,many,CASSVLGQAYEQYF,TGTGCCAGCAGTGTCCTGGGACAAGCCTACGAGCAGTACTTC
NA,TRBV7-9,TRBJ2-7,many,CASSLPTSYEQYF,TGTGCCAGCAGCCTCCCGACTAGTTACGAGCAGTACTTC
NA,TRBV29-1,TRBJ2-7,many,CSVSIEGRFYEQYF,TGCAGCGTTTCTATAGAGGGGCGGTTCTACGAGCAGTACTTC
NA,TRBV19,TRBJ2-7,many,CASSPLSDSSHLDF,TGTGCCAGTAGTCCCTTATCCGACTCTAGCCACCTGGACTTC